The next 20 T cell receptor beta chains were all read from a single sample in a study of CXCR3-negative and CXCR3-positive naive CD8 T cells. Each TRB cDNA library was prepared by 5' RACE (with UMI labels). Reanalyzing the 5' RACE reads, TCRdb keeps one entry per CDR3 protein, without DNA. Here the sample table reports more than 40,000 distinct CDR3 sequences. The specimen sequenced was naive CXCR3- CD8+ T cells from blood. Subset: CD45RO-CCR7+CD27+CD95- naive CD8+ T cells lacking CXCR3 (TNR3-). All receptors derive from a human donor in good health. Some clones in this sample may be carry-over from other donors' samples.

The J gene is TRBJ2-1, the V gene TRBV14; TCRdb's D gene call, TRBD1, goes unchecked for lack of DNA. Germline assignment: CDR1 SGHDN and CDR2 FVKESK. There are 17 residues in the CDR3. CDR3 region: CASSEGQGPHHGNEQFF.

The chain has TRBV28 and TRBJ2-2; TCRdb proposes TRBD1, but this gene call is untestable without DNA. Germline V gives CDR1 MDHEN, CDR2 SYDVKM. This CDR3 spans 18 amino acids. The CDR3 is CASSPLVPGVGDTGELFF.

Frequency places this clonotype as medium-sized. V usage is TRBV29-1 and J usage is TRBJ2-3; with no DNA, the TCRdb D assignment of TRBD1 cannot be verified. In germline, CDR1 is SQVTM, CDR2 ANQGSEA. The CDR3 has 13 amino acids. CDR3 in amino acids: CSVSGTVLDTQYF.

This chain links TRBV5-1 with TRBJ2-3; the D call of TRBD1 rests on TCRdb alone, since no DNA is present to check it. Per the germline V gene, CDR1 is SGHRS and CDR2 is YFSETQ. The CDR3 runs to 14 residues. CDR3 loop: CASTLNRGADTQYF.

Considering frequency, this clonotype is medium-sized. V gene TRBV6-5 combines with J gene TRBJ2-7; the D call of TRBD1 rests on TCRdb alone, since no DNA is present to check it. The CDR3 length is 13 residues. Germline CDR1 is MNHEY and CDR2 is SVGAGI. Here the CDR3 reads CASSTDTGFEQYF.

The chain has TRBV5-6 and TRBJ2-7; absent DNA, TCRdb's TRBD2 call cannot be checked. This CDR3 has 14 amino acids. From germline, CDR1 is SGHDT and CDR2 YYEEEE. CDR3 amino acids: CASSRSGPSYEQYF.

CDR3 protein: CASSFGGSSGNTIYF. The genes are TRBV28 and TRBJ1-3; TCRdb returns TRBD1, unconfirmable since there is no DNA. The CDR3 has 15 residues. Germline CDR1 reads MDHEN; CDR2 reads SYDVKM.

The chain recombines TRBV12-3 or TRBV12-4 with TRBJ2-5; with no DNA, the TCRdb D assignment of TRBD2 cannot be verified. This CDR3 spans 19 amino acids. The CDR3 loop is CASIRVGGETTSPQETQYF.

The CDR3: CASSLGLASGNYEQYF. V is TRBV7-6 and J is TRBJ2-7; TCRdb's D gene call, TRBD2, goes unchecked for lack of DNA. Germline CDR1 and CDR2: SGHVS and FNYEAQ. This CDR3 comprises 16 residues.

This chain connects TRBV28 to TRBJ2-7; the D gene TCRdb calls, TRBD1, cannot be checked with no DNA. The CDR3 length is 16 residues. The germline CDR1 and CDR2 sequences are MDHEN and SYDVKM. The CDR3 is CASSTSWGGRYYEQYF.

Judged by frequency, this clonotype is medium-sized (0.01 to 0.1%). V gene TRBV2 combines with J gene TRBJ2-5; as DNA is missing, the TRBD2 call by TCRdb cannot be tested. The germline V gene encodes CDR1 SNHLY and CDR2 FYNNEI. The CDR3 is 15 residues long. CDR3: CASSRTSGVQETQYF.

The chain's CDR3 is CSARFTGQGFYEQYF. The chain joins TRBV20-1 to TRBJ2-7; TCRdb reports TRBD1, a call that lacks DNA to check it against. This CDR3 comprises 15 residues. Germline lookup yields CDR1 DFQATT and CDR2 SNEGSKA (reference sequence).

The chain joins TRBV6-6 to TRBJ1-4. The CDR3 totals 11 residues. Germline CDR1 and CDR2: MNHNY and SVGAGI (reference sequence). The chain's CDR3 is CASSRYEKLFF.

This chain joins TRBV4-3 and TRBJ1-2. Germline V CDR1 and CDR2: LGHNA, YSLEER. This CDR3 spans 14 amino acids. CDR3 sequence: CASSQSRGSYGYTF.

CDR3 loop: CSVDVTQAQTFF. This rearrangement joins TRBV29-1 to TRBJ1-1; there is no DNA to check the TCRdb D call of TRBD1. This CDR3 is built from 12 residues. Germline loops: CDR1 SQVTM, CDR2 ANQGSEA. Filled out from reference TRBV29-1 and TRBJ1-1, the complete variable domain reads SAVISQKPSRDICQRGTSLTIQCQVDSQVTMMFWYRQQPGQSLTLIATANQGSEATYESGFVIDKFPISRPNLTFSTLTVSNMSPEDSSIYLCSVDVTQAQTFFGQGTRLTVV.

The chain joins TRBV7-3 to TRBJ2-3; there is no DNA to check the TCRdb D call of TRBD2. This CDR3 spans 17 amino acids. CDR1 SGHTA and CDR2 FQGTGA come from the germline V gene. The CDR3 reads CASSAPSGGGAVDTQYF. Based on the CDR3 plus reference TRBV7-3 and TRBJ2-3, the full variable domain is GAGVSQTPSNKVTEKGKYVELRCDPISGHTALYWYRQSLGQGPEFLIYFQGTGAADDSGLPNDRFFAVRPEGSVSTLKIQRTERGDSAVYLCASSAPSGGGAVDTQYFGPGTRLTVL.

The V call is TRBV27, the J call TRBJ2-2; TCRdb's assignment of TRBD1 cannot be checked, as there is no DNA. CDR1 and CDR2 from the germline V gene are MNHEY and SMNVEV (reference sequence). This CDR3 has 17 amino acids. Here the CDR3 reads CASSPYSGGIDTGELFF.

This chain's CDR3 is CASSFRGRGYEQYF. This chain uses TRBV28 with TRBJ2-7; TCRdb's assignment of TRBD1 cannot be checked, as there is no DNA. CDR3 length: 14 residues. Germline CDR1 reads MDHEN; CDR2 reads SYDVKM.

J is TRBJ2-3 and V is TRBV7-8; TCRdb's assignment of TRBD1 cannot be checked, as there is no DNA. Germline-derived CDR1 and CDR2 are SGHVS and FQNEAQ. This CDR3 comprises 13 residues. The chain's CDR3 is CASSQDRGLVQYF.

The J gene is TRBJ1-1, the V gene TRBV5-1; the D call of TRBD1 rests on TCRdb alone, since no DNA is present to check it. The CDR3 is 15 residues long. Germline CDR1 reads SGHRS; CDR2 reads YFSETQ. CDR3 sequence reads: CASSLLQGGVTEAFF.